The T cell receptor (beta chain) described here comes from a study of control samples from healthy donors and cancer patients. Sequencing used immunoSEQ multiplex PCR; TCRdb keeps in-frame clones, though not all of them. The data show around 130,000 clones, 88% seen once. CDR3 size: 12 residues. V was trimmed by 0 bases and J by 4 bases, leaving 4 bases between them. Germline CDR1 and CDR2: GTSNPN and SVGIG (reference sequence). Material for sequencing was blood. The rearrangement uses TRBV30 and TRBJ1-3; the D is unclear. The sequence derives from a man aged 50 or older in good health. In nucleotides, the CDR3 is TGTGCCTGGAGTGTGTCCGGAAACACCATATATTTT. Translating gives CAWSVSGNTIYF. Looking up the rest from reference TRBV30 and TRBJ1-3 gives the full variable domain: SQTIHQWPATLVQPVGSPLSLECTVEGTSNPNLYWYRQAAGRGLQLLFYSVGIGQISSEVPQNLSASRPQDRQFILSSKKLLLSDSGFYLCAWSVSGNTIYFGEGSWLTVV.